This T cell receptor (beta chain) is from a study of PD-L1 blockade in urothelial cancer. Study details: Men with urothelial cancer arising in the bladder made up about 85% of the roughly 30 patients. Prior chemotherapy regimens per patient numbered 0 to 3. Treatment start was followed by blood analysis at 3 weeks (second dose) and again at 6 weeks.

The templates were synthetic TCR analogs, and they were spiked into each PCR. This table comes from immunoSEQ multiplex PCR, and its TCRdb copy is limited to in-frame clones, with some not included. The sample includes approximately 100,000 clones, 70% to 90% of them seen just once. V shed 5 bases, J shed 6 bases, and the junction held 8 bases outside the gene matches. The CDR3 contains 14 residues. The germline CDR1 and CDR2 sequences are SEHNR and FQNEAQ (reference sequence). Here the sequenced sample was PBMCs, taken around atezolizumab (anti-PD-L1) treatment. The chain has TRBV7-9 and TRBJ2-3, with 7 bases identical to TRBD1. This clonotype originated in a man in his fifties with urothelial cancer. The CDR3 bases are TGTGCCAGCAGCACAGGCAGGGGGTCGGATACGCAGTATTTT. This translates into CASSTGRGSDTQYF.